This T cell receptor beta chain came from a study of T cell clonotyping in hematopoietic cell transplantation. Recipient blood drawn about 28 days pretransplant and days 30, 100, 180 after. Profiling relied on immunoSEQ multiplex PCR, and the TCRdb table lists in-frame clones only, not all of them. This sample has around 7,300 clones, with roughly 98% found just once. The CDR3 runs to 16 residues. V lost 2 bases and J 5 bases, leaving 13 bases between the germline ends. The germline CDR1 and CDR2 sequences are SGHVS and FQNEAQ. Sample: PBMCs, taken 30 days after allogeneic stem cell transplant. V usage is TRBV7-8 and J usage is TRBJ1-6, with a tentative D call TRBD1 (5 bases). This TCR was recovered from a male patient aged 55-69 years who had an allogeneic stem cell transplant from a related donor, so the T cells may come from the graft donor. Some clones in this sample may be carry-over from other donors' samples. The CDR3 region is CASSLRLGGNNSPLHF. The CDR3 nucleotides are TGTGCCAGCAGCTTACGTTTGGGGGGAAATAATTCACCCCTCCACTTT.